The clone carrying this T cell receptor (beta chain) has just one count. Using immunoSEQ multiplex PCR, the repertoire was profiled, and TCRdb retains in-frame clones only, with some absent. Among 20,000 to 25,000 clones listed, more than 80% were seen once. This record comes from a study of sequential checkpoint blockade in melanoma. The treatment denotes: randomized to nivolumab then ipilimumab (arm A) or the reverse (arm B). This sequence originates from a human donor with melanoma. Sequences were derived from CD8+ T cells sorted from blood (inferred from file names), sampled from a patient given nivolumab and ipilimumab in sequence.

The CDR3 sequence is CATTEVSGYEQYF. CDR3 nucleotide sequence: TGTGCCACCACCGAGGTTAGCGGCTACGAGCAGTACTTC. The rearrangement uses TRBV13 and TRBJ2-7; the D gene is possibly TRBD2 (6 bases). Trimming shortened V by 10 bases and J by 3 bases, and 16 bases separated the two germline ends. CDR3 size: 13 residues. Per germline, CDR1 PRHDT and CDR2 FYEKMQ (reference sequence).